These 20 T cell receptor beta chains share one sample of origin, sequenced in a study of identical twins. TCRdb passed the 5' RACE reads through MiXCR, listing each CDR3 protein once. The sample yields hundreds of thousands of distinct CDR3 sequences, 21% seen once. In addition, the sample was reused for a study of T cells expressing NK-cell markers.

The specimen was PBMCs. Every receptor here comes from a woman aged 18-29 years in good health.

The chain couples TRBV10-3 to TRBJ2-1; 10 bases are a match to TRBD1. Germline V gene sequence: CDR1 ENHRY, CDR2 SYGVKD. V lost 4 bases to trimming and J lost 0 bases; unmatched junction nucleotides: 6. The CDR3 loop spans 17 amino acids. The DNA for the CDR3 is TGTGCCATCAGTGCCCTTGGGACAGGGGTCTCCTACAATGAGCAGTTCTTC. Protein product: CAISALGTGVSYNEQFF.

This clonotype was counted many times. This chain uses TRBV29-1 with TRBJ2-3; D possibly uses TRBD1 or TRBD2 (6 bases each). Trimming cost V 6 bases and J 4 bases, with 14 bases left between them. Per germline, CDR1 SQVTM and CDR2 ANQGSEA. The CDR3 spans 13 residues. The CDR3 bases are TGCAGCGTCCGGGCGAGGGGGGCAGATACGCAGTATTTT. Translation gives CSVRARGADTQYF.

This clonotype was counted a few times. This chain connects TRBV6-2 or TRBV6-3 to TRBJ1-2; no clear D. There are 13 residues in the CDR3. CDR1 and CDR2 (germline): MNHEY, SVGEGT. Trimming removed 4 bases from V and 4 bases from J, with 10 bases in between. CDR3 nucleotides: TGTGCCAGCAGTTTTTCTGCCCTCTATGGCTACACCTTC. Protein sequence: CASSFSALYGYTF.

This clonotype was detected a few times. The chain is built from TRBV5-1 and TRBJ2-2, with D unresolved. Germline CDR1 is SGHRS and CDR2 is YFSETQ. V shed 5 bases and J shed 6 bases, with 14 bases lying between them. The CDR3 length is 14 residues. The CDR3 sequence is CASRKEHWAGELFF. In nucleotides, the CDR3 is TGCGCCAGCAGAAAGGAGCATTGGGCCGGGGAGCTGTTTTTT.

This clonotype has more than one count but fewer than ten. V gene TRBV6-2 or TRBV6-3 combines with J gene TRBJ2-1; 10 positions agree with TRBD2. The germline gives CDR1 MNHEY, CDR2 SVGEGT. The CDR3 runs to 16 residues. V dropped 0 bases and J dropped 9; count of bases not matched to a gene: 8. The CDR3 loop reads CASSYSSSGGPGEQFF. In DNA form, the CDR3 reads TGTGCCAGCAGTTACTCCTCTAGCGGGGGTCCGGGTGAGCAGTTCTTC.

This rearrangement joins TRBV12-3 or TRBV12-4 to TRBJ1-2; TRBD1 is a possible D gene (5 bases). This CDR3 comprises 13 residues. The ends were cut back, 3 bases at V and 10 bases at J, with 15 bases in the middle. The CDR3 DNA is TGTGCCAGCAGTTTTTCGGGGCTAACCTTCTACACCTTC. It encodes CASSFSGLTFYTF.

This rearrangement joins TRBV3-1 to TRBJ2-2, with unresolved D. CDR3 length: 14 residues. The germline V gene has CDR1 LGHDT and CDR2 YNNKEL (reference sequence). Trimming cost V 4 bases and J 0 bases, with 6 bases left between them. The CDR3 loop reads CASSPRSNTGELFF. The CDR3 nucleotides are TGTGCCAGCAGCCCCCGGTCGAACACCGGGGAGCTGTTTTTT.

The chain joins TRBV20-1 to TRBJ2-7; D not resolved. The V end was cut by 5 bases, the J end by 1 base, with 12 bases between. The CDR3 sequence is 13 residues long. Germline-derived CDR1 and CDR2 are DFQATT and SNEGSKA (reference sequence). The CDR3 DNA reads as TGCAGTGCTTCTGACACGACTTCCTACGAGCAGTACTTC. Its translation: CSASDTTSYEQYF.

This clonotype showed up many times. The chain recombines TRBV14 with TRBJ2-5, with D perhaps matching TRBD1 (5 bases). Trimming took off 3 bases at V and 3 bases at J, with 8 bases between the two ends. The CDR3 contains 13 residues. Per germline, CDR1 SGHDN and CDR2 FVKESK. The CDR3: CASSQAGKETQYF. CDR3 DNA: TGTGCCAGCAGCCAGGCAGGGAAAGAGACCCAGTACTTC.

The sample holds a few counts of this clonotype. In DNA form, the CDR3 reads TGCGCCAGCAGCTTGGCAGGGACGGGGGATGAGCAGTTCTTC. The encoded protein is CASSLAGTGDEQFF. The chain links TRBV5-1 to TRBJ2-1; D is possibly TRBD2 (6 bases). Germline CDR1 SGHRS, CDR2 YFSETQ. CDR3 length: 14 residues. The V gene lost 0 bases and the J gene lost 8 bases, with 12 bases spanning the gap. The full variable domain, completed using reference TRBV5-1 and TRBJ2-1, is KAGVTQTPRYLIKTRGQQVTLSCSPISGHRSVSWYQQTPGQGLQFLFEYFSETQRNKGNFPGRFSGRQFSNSRSEMNVSTLELGDSALYLCASSLAGTGDEQFFGPGTRLTVL.

The chain employs TRBV5-1 and TRBJ2-1; possibly TRBD1 or TRBD2 for D (6 bases each). CDR1 and CDR2 from the germline V gene are SGHRS and YFSETQ. With 4 bases removed from V and 6 bases from J, the gap between germline ends came to 14 bases. The CDR3 is 14 amino acids. The CDR3 reads CASSNQGGLNEQFF. The CDR3 nucleotides read TGCGCCAGCAGCAACCAAGGGGGACTCAATGAGCAGTTCTTC.

The chain employs TRBV20-1 and TRBJ2-1; 12 nucleotides match TRBD2. Germline V gene data show CDR1 as DFQATT and CDR2 as SNEGSKA (reference sequence). The CDR3 covers 15 residues. With 4 bases clipped from V and 4 bases from J, the junction kept 5 bases outside the gene matches. The DNA for the CDR3 is TGCAGTGCTACCTCGACTAGCGGGAGTTACAATGAGCAGTTCTTC. Translated: CSATSTSGSYNEQFF.

The chain recombines TRBV7-8 with TRBJ2-5, with D unresolved. There are 13 residues in the CDR3. CDR1 is SGHVS, CDR2 FQNEAQ, per germline. V was trimmed by 5 bases and J by 3 bases, leaving 10 bases between them. The CDR3 is CASSPSPKETQYF. The CDR3 DNA sequence: TGTGCCAGCAGCCCATCCCCCAAAGAGACCCAGTACTTC.

V usage is TRBV20-1 and J usage is TRBJ2-1; the D is unclear. The germline V gene has CDR1 DFQATT and CDR2 SNEGSKA (reference sequence). This CDR3 spans 16 amino acids. Trimming stripped 1 base from V and 2 bases from J, with 15 bases between. The CDR3: CSARVSVSHAYNEQFF. The CDR3 region has the DNA TGCAGTGCTAGAGTATCAGTGTCCCATGCCTACAATGAGCAGTTCTTC.

A few counts support this clonotype. The V and J genes are TRBV12-3 or TRBV12-4 and TRBJ2-1; D is ambiguous. CDR3 length: 13 amino acids. Deletions cut 2 bases from V and 9 bases from J, with 11 bases between. The CDR3 sequence is CASSLYRASEQFF. CDR3 sequence (DNA): TGTGCCAGCAGTTTATATAGAGCCAGTGAGCAGTTCTTC.

V gene TRBV5-1 combines with J gene TRBJ1-2, with a possible D match to TRBD1 (6 bases). The CDR3 is 15 residues long. The germline V gene encodes CDR1 SGHRS and CDR2 YFSETQ. Between the trimmed V and J ends, which lost 0 bases and 3 bases, there was a span of 12 bases. CDR3 bases: TGCGCCAGCAGCTTGGAAGCAGGGGCCGACTATGGCTACACCTTC. Translated: CASSLEAGADYGYTF. The variable domain in full, with the rest retrieved from reference TRBV5-1 and TRBJ1-2, is KAGVTQTPRYLIKTRGQQVTLSCSPISGHRSVSWYQQTPGQGLQFLFEYFSETQRNKGNFPGRFSGRQFSNSRSEMNVSTLELGDSALYLCASSLEAGADYGYTFGSGTRLTVV.

This clonotype has just a few counts. The genes are TRBV9 and TRBJ2-6; 7 nucleotides align to TRBD1. The CDR3 sequence is 18 residues long. Germline V CDR1 and CDR2: SGDLS, YYNGEE. The ends lost 0 bases at V and 2 bases at J; junction bases unmatched: 8. CDR3 amino acids: CASSVGRDSEAGANVLTF. CDR3 nucleotides: TGTGCCAGCAGCGTAGGCCGGGACAGTGAAGCTGGGGCCAACGTCCTGACTTTC.

The chain combines TRBV7-8 with TRBJ2-1; no definite D call. There are 16 residues in the CDR3. The germline V gene has CDR1 SGHVS and CDR2 FQNEAQ. The V end lost 5 bases, the J end lost 0 bases, and 14 bases lay between the germline ends. CDR3 region: CASSPQPISSYNEQFF. In DNA form, the CDR3 reads TGTGCCAGCAGCCCACAACCCATTAGCTCCTACAATGAGCAGTTCTTC.

The rearrangement joins TRBV29-1 to TRBJ1-1; D is uncertain. Trimming removed 6 bases from V and 4 bases from J, with 12 bases in between. Germline V gene lookup returns CDR1 SQVTM and CDR2 ANQGSEA. The CDR3 consists of 12 residues. The CDR3 loop reads CSVLGAGTEAFF. CDR3 sequence (DNA): TGCAGCGTACTGGGCGCGGGCACTGAAGCTTTCTTT.

The rearrangement links TRBV3-1 to TRBJ2-3; no clear D. This CDR3 has 14 amino acids. Germline lookup yields CDR1 LGHDT and CDR2 YNNKEL (reference sequence). V lost 4 bases to trimming and J lost 7 bases, with 15 bases between them. The CDR3 DNA is TGTGCCAGCAGCCTAGCAAACCCCGGAAATACGCAGTATTTT. Its protein is CASSLANPGNTQYF.